This entry lists 27 T cell receptor beta chains sequenced from one sample in a study of shared clonotypes between healthy human individuals. This table comes from immunoSEQ multiplex PCR, and its TCRdb copy is limited to in-frame clones, with some not included. The sample lists under 600,000 clones, almost 97% occurring once. The sequencing sample was made of naive CD4+ T cells sorted from blood. Indicated subset: CD45RA+ positively selected. These receptors came from a woman aged 25-40 years in good health.

This rearrangement joins TRBV5-4 to TRBJ2-3; weak D call: TRBD1 (6 bases). This CDR3 is built from 14 residues. Looked up from germline, CDR1 is SGHNT and CDR2 is YYREEE (reference sequence). V lost 5 bases and J 4 bases, leaving 14 bases between the germline ends. The CDR3 reads CASSEKTGADTQYF. DNA of the CDR3: TGTGCCAGCAGTGAAAAGACAGGAGCAGATACGCAGTATTTT.

The gene calls are TRBV19 and TRBJ1-4, with D uncertain. This CDR3 is built from 17 residues. CDR1 is LNHDA and CDR2 is SQIVND in the germline V gene (reference sequence). V lost 6 bases and J lost 0, with 17 bases in between. This CDR3 reads CASSLLGAPATNEKLFF. DNA of the CDR3: TGTGCCAGTAGCTTGTTGGGCGCGCCTGCAACTAATGAAAAACTGTTTTTT.

The rearrangement uses TRBV10-3 and TRBJ2-3; 9 bases are shared with TRBD2. This CDR3 has 14 amino acids. Germline V gene sequence: CDR1 ENHRY, CDR2 SYGVKD. The V segment lost 6 bases and the J segment 3 bases; nucleotides outside the gene matches: 4. CDR3 amino acids: CAISGTSPTDTQYF. The CDR3, as DNA: TGTGCCATCAGCGGGACTAGCCCAACAGATACGCAGTATTTT.

The CDR3 sequence: CASSLISRGPNTGELFF. The CDR3, as DNA: TGTGCCAGCAGCTTAATAAGCAGGGGGCCGAACACCGGGGAGCTGTTTTTT. V usage is TRBV5-4 and J usage is TRBJ2-2; 8 bases map to TRBD1. Germline assignment: CDR1 SGHNT and CDR2 YYREEE (reference sequence). With V trimmed by 2 bases and J by 0 bases, 6 bases remained unmatched. The CDR3 length is 17 residues.

The chain joins TRBV6-5 to TRBJ1-1; the D is unclear. This CDR3 is built from 13 residues. The germline V gene has CDR1 MNHEY and CDR2 SVGAGI. Trimming stripped 2 bases from V and 2 bases from J, with 6 bases between. CDR3 sequence reads: CASSYVPNTEAFF. Written as DNA, the CDR3 is TGTGCCAGCAGTTACGTTCCCAACACTGAAGCTTTCTTT.

The rearrangement links TRBV19 to TRBJ2-1; no reliable D call. The CDR3 sequence is 13 residues long. In germline, CDR1 is LNHDA, CDR2 SQIVND (reference sequence). V shed 4 bases and J shed 9 bases, with 13 bases lying between them. CDR3: CASSKPEVSEQFF. In DNA form, the CDR3 reads TGTGCCAGTAGTAAACCAGAAGTTTCTGAGCAGTTCTTC. The variable domain in full, with the rest retrieved from reference TRBV19 and TRBJ2-1, is DGGITQSPKYLFRKEGQNVTLSCEQNLNHDAMYWYRQDPGQGLRLIYYSQIVNDFQKGDIAEGYSVSREKKESFPLTVTSAQKNPTAFYLCASSKPEVSEQFFGPGTRLTVL.

The rearrangement joins TRBV9 to TRBJ2-7, with 9 bases aligning to TRBD2. The CDR3 length is 15 residues. The ends lost 0 bases at V and 3 bases at J; junction bases unmatched: 4. The germline gives CDR1 SGDLS, CDR2 YYNGEE. CDR3 nucleotides: TGTGCCAGCAGCGTAGGGCTAGCGGGGAACTACGAGCAGTACTTC. As protein: CASSVGLAGNYEQYF.

The rearrangement joins TRBV5-1 to TRBJ1-3, with a possible D match to TRBD1 (6 bases). The CDR3 length is 16 residues. Germline V gene lookup returns CDR1 SGHRS and CDR2 YFSETQ. V shed 0 bases and J shed 1 base, with 11 bases lying between them. CDR3 bases: TGCGCCAGCAGCTTGGGCGGGGGGCTATCTGGAAACACCATATATTTT. This gives the protein CASSLGGGLSGNTIYF.

To note about this clone: Other nucleotide sequences from this sample produce the same CDR3. The rearrangement links TRBV11-3 to TRBJ2-7, with 10 nucleotides matching TRBD1. The CDR3 spans 14 residues. V was clipped by 5 bases and J by 5 bases; unmatched bases: 6. Germline CDR1 and CDR2: SGHNT and YENEEA. The CDR3 DNA follows: TGTGCCAGCAGCCCAGGACAGGGGGTTCACGAGCAGTACTTC. It is translated as CASSPGQGVHEQYF.

This rearrangement joins TRBV4-1 to TRBJ2-5, with 7 bases lining up with TRBD1. This CDR3 contains 15 residues. Losses at the gene ends were 1 base for V and 3 bases for J; bases not matched to a gene: 5. Germline-derived CDR1 and CDR2 are MGHRA and YSYEKL. CDR3 bases: TGCGCCAGCAGCCAAGTAGGGACAGTGGAAGAGACCCAGTACTTC. Translating gives CASSQVGTVEETQYF.

This clone was recorded only once. The rearrangement links TRBV28 to TRBJ1-1; 7 bases map to TRBD1. Looked up from germline, CDR1 is MDHEN and CDR2 is SYDVKM. Germline trimming cut 7 bases from V and 4 bases from J; bases unmatched to any gene: 9. This CDR3 is built from 14 residues. The chain's CDR3 is CASTPGGRGTEAFF. For the CDR3, the DNA is TGTGCCAGCACCCCAGGGGGAAGGGGCACTGAAGCTTTCTTT.

The CDR3: CASSLRIDYLAKNIQYF. Here the CDR3 DNA reads TGTGCCAGCAGCCTCCGGATAGACTACCTAGCCAAAAACATTCAGTACTTC. The V gene is TRBV11-2, the J gene TRBJ2-4; TRBD2 might be the D (5 bases). CDR3 length equals 17 residues. V lost 5 bases and J 0 bases, leaving 17 bases between the germline ends. Per the germline V gene, CDR1 is SGHAT and CDR2 is FQNNGV.

This chain joins TRBV11-2 and TRBJ1-5; D is undetermined. The germline gives CDR1 SGHAT, CDR2 FQNNGV. Trimming took 5 bases from V and 2 from J, leaving 10 bases between them. CDR3 length: 14 residues. The CDR3 DNA reads as TGTGCCAGCAGCACAGCTCAGGGCAATCAGCCCCAGCATTTT. Translation gives CASSTAQGNQPQHF.

The V call is TRBV28, the J call TRBJ1-5; D uncertain. CDR3 size: 17 residues. With 5 bases removed from V and 1 base from J, the gap between germline ends came to 18 bases. Germline CDR1 and CDR2: MDHEN and SYDVKM. CDR3 sequence: CASSEARAGRSNQPQHF. The CDR3 region has the DNA TGTGCCAGCAGTGAAGCAAGGGCTGGTAGAAGCAATCAGCCCCAGCATTTT.

This clone appeared once. V is TRBV5-1 and J is TRBJ1-4; D perhaps matches TRBD1 (6 bases). The CDR3 is 16 amino acids. The V and J ends lost 3 bases and 1 base respectively, with 13 bases between them. Germline V gene lookup returns CDR1 SGHRS and CDR2 YFSETQ. The CDR3, as DNA: TGCGCCAGCAGCTCCCGGCCCAGGGGAACTAATGAAAAACTGTTTTTT. As protein: CASSSRPRGTNEKLFF.

This chain uses TRBV4-1 with TRBJ2-1, with D tentatively TRBD1 or TRBD2 (5 bases each). This CDR3 region has 13 residues. Deletions cut 3 bases from V and 6 bases from J, with 9 bases between. Germline CDR1 and CDR2: MGHRA and YSYEKL. The CDR3 loop is CASSHLRGNEQFF. The CDR3 DNA sequence: TGCGCCAGCAGCCACCTGAGGGGCAATGAGCAGTTCTTC.

V gene TRBV11-1 combines with J gene TRBJ2-7, with TRBD1 matching over 7 bases. J lost 3 bases, V lost 5 bases, and 10 bases had no gene match. CDR3 length: 15 amino acids. Germline V gene data show CDR1 as SGHAT and CDR2 as FQDESV (reference sequence). The CDR3 nucleotides are TGTGCCAGCAGCCTCCACAACCGACAGGGCTACGAGCAGTACTTC. Encoded protein: CASSLHNRQGYEQYF. Full variable domain (missing parts from reference TRBV11-1 and TRBJ2-7): EAEVAQSPRYKITEKSQAVAFWCDPISGHATLYWYRQILGQGPELLVQFQDESVVDDSQLPKDRFSAERLKGVDSTLKIQPAELGDSAMYLCASSLHNRQGYEQYFGPGTRLTVT.

The chain couples TRBV6-5 to TRBJ2-5; TRBD2 aligns across 8 bases. The end of the DNA is better explained by TRBJ2-7, so the J call may be wrong. Looked up from germline, CDR1 is MNHEY and CDR2 is SVGAGI. The CDR3 contains 15 residues. CDR3: CASSYSYREGYEQYF. The CDR3 DNA reads TGTGCCAGCAGTTACTCTTACCGGGAGGGCTACGAGCAGTACTTC.

V and J are TRBV7-2 and TRBJ2-5, with TRBD1 matching over 8 bases. V gave up 5 bases and J gave up 7 bases; unmatched junction bases: 6. The CDR3 runs to 13 residues. Germline V CDR1 and CDR2: SGHTA, FQGNSA. The CDR3 region is CASSVGQGGTQYF. The DNA of the CDR3 is TGTGCCAGCAGCGTCGGACAGGGTGGGACCCAGTACTTC.

This clone was detected once. The chain uses TRBV7-2 and TRBJ1-4; 9 nucleotides line up with TRBD1. V dropped 5 bases and J dropped 9; count of bases not matched to a gene: 7. The CDR3 runs to 14 residues. CDR1 is SGHTA and CDR2 is FQGNSA in the germline V gene. CDR3 loop: CASSDRDRAKKLFF. For the CDR3, the DNA is TGTGCCAGCAGCGACCGGGACAGGGCTAAAAAACTGTTTTTT. The variable domain in full, completed from reference TRBV7-2 and TRBJ1-4, reads GAGVSQSPSNKVTEKGKDVELRCDPISGHTALYWYRQSLGQGLEFLIYFQGNSAPDKSGLPSDRFSAERTGGSVSTLTIQRTQQEDSAVYLCASSDRDRAKKLFFGSGTQLSVL.

The chain's CDR3 is CASRLTGTSGIIETQYF. CDR3 DNA: TGTGCCAGCAGGCTGACCGGGACTAGCGGGATTATAGAGACCCAGTACTTC. The J gene is TRBJ2-5, the V gene TRBV28; 13 bases fit TRBD2. Germline CDR1 MDHEN, CDR2 SYDVKM. The J segment lost 4 bases and the V segment lost 6 bases, leaving 11 bases of the junction unmatched. This CDR3 has 17 amino acids. Complete variable domain (other parts from reference TRBV28 and TRBJ2-5): DVKVTQSSRYLVKRTGEKVFLECVQDMDHENMFWYRQDPGLGLRLIYFSYDVKMKEKGDIPEGYSVSREKKERFSLILESASTNQTSMYLCASRLTGTSGIIETQYFGPGTRLLVL.

The rearrangement joins TRBV5-1 to TRBJ2-1; either TRBD1 or TRBD2 may supply D (5 bases each). Deletions cut 0 bases from V and 10 bases from J, with 14 bases between. The germline V gene has CDR1 SGHRS and CDR2 YFSETQ. The CDR3 spans 14 residues. The chain's CDR3 is CASSLGDPPIEQFF. In DNA, the CDR3 is TGCGCCAGCAGCTTGGGGGACCCGCCGATAGAGCAGTTCTTC. The variable domain in full, with the rest retrieved from reference TRBV5-1 and TRBJ2-1, is KAGVTQTPRYLIKTRGQQVTLSCSPISGHRSVSWYQQTPGQGLQFLFEYFSETQRNKGNFPGRFSGRQFSNSRSEMNVSTLELGDSALYLCASSLGDPPIEQFFGPGTRLTVL.

This chain connects TRBV5-4 to TRBJ2-7, with D possibly being TRBD1 (6 bases). Germline V CDR1 and CDR2: SGHNT, YYREEE (reference sequence). With 5 bases removed from V and 0 bases from J, the gap between germline ends came to 12 bases. CDR3 size: 14 residues. CDR3 loop: CASSYGQSSYEQYF. CDR3 bases: TGTGCCAGCAGTTACGGACAGAGCTCCTACGAGCAGTACTTC.

The genes are TRBV4-1 and TRBJ2-5; TRBD2 matches at 11 bases. The DNA end is more similar to TRBJ2-7, so the J call may be wrong. Per the germline V gene, CDR1 is MGHRA and CDR2 is YSYEKL. CDR3 size: 19 residues. The CDR3 region has the DNA TGCGCCAGCAGCCAAGTATGGGAAGCAACTAGCGGGAGAGTTTTCGAGCAGTACTTC. Residues: CASSQVWEATSGRVFEQYF.

The chain recombines TRBV5-1 with TRBJ2-5; a weak D match, TRBD2 (5 bases). Germline V gene sequence: CDR1 SGHRS, CDR2 YFSETQ. The V and J ends lost 0 bases and 6 bases respectively, with 15 bases between them. This CDR3 contains 15 residues. The CDR3 loop reads CASSLGFSDSKTQYF. The CDR3 coding sequence is TGCGCCAGCAGCTTGGGGTTTAGCGATTCCAAGACCCAGTACTTC.

The V and J genes are TRBV2 and TRBJ2-7; 8 bases are shared with TRBD2. Germline V gene data show CDR1 as SNHLY and CDR2 as FYNNEI. J lost 1 base, V lost 5 bases, and 7 bases had no gene match. The CDR3 runs to 15 residues. The CDR3 sequence: CASSSEGGGSYEQYF. The CDR3, as DNA: TGTGCCAGCAGTTCGGAGGGCGGGGGGTCCTACGAGCAGTACTTC.

This chain connects TRBV6-1 to TRBJ2-2; 8 bases match TRBD2. The germline gives CDR1 MNHNS, CDR2 SASEGT. V was pared by 4 bases and J by 4 bases, with 2 bases of the junction left unmatched. This CDR3 contains 14 residues. This CDR3 is CASSVREGTGELFF. In DNA form, the CDR3 reads TGTGCCAGCAGTGTACGGGAGGGCACCGGGGAGCTGTTTTTT.